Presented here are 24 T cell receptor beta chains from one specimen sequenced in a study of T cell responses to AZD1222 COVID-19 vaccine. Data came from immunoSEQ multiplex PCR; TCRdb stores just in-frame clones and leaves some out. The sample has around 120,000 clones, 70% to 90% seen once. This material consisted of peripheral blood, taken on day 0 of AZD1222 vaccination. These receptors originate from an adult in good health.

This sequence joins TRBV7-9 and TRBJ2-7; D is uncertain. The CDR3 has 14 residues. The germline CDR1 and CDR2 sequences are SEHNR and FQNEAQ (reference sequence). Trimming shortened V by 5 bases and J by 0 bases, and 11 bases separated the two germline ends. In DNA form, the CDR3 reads TGTGCCAGCAGCCCTCCGATGAGCTCCTACGAGCAGTACTTC. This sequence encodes CASSPPMSSYEQYF.

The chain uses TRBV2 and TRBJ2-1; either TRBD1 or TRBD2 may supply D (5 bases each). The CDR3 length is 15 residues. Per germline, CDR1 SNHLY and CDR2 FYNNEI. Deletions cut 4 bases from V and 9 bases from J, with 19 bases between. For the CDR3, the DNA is TGTGCCAGCAGTGCCTACAGGTCGGCTGAGGGTGAGCAGTTCTTC. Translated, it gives CASSAYRSAEGEQFF. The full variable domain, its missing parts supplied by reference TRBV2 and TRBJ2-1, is EPEVTQTPSHQVTQMGQEVILRCVPISNHLYFYWYRQILGQKVEFLVSFYNNEISEKSEIFDDQFSVERPDGSNFTLKIRSTKLEDSAMYFCASSAYRSAEGEQFFGPGTRLTVL.

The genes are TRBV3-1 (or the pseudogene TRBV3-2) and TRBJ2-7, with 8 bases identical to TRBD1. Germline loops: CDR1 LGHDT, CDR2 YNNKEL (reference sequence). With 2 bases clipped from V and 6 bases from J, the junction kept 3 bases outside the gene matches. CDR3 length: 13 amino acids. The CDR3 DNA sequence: TGTGCCAGCAGCCAACAGGGGGCCGGCGAGCAGTACTTC. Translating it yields CASSQQGAGEQYF.

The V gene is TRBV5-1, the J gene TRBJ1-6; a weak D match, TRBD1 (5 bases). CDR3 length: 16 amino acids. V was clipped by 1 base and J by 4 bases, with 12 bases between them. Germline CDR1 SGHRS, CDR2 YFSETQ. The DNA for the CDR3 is TGCGCCAGCAGCTTGACACTTGGGGGTTATAATTCACCCCTCCACTTT. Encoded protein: CASSLTLGGYNSPLHF.

CDR3 DNA: TGTGCCAGCAGTTACTCGAGTCAGGGTGGGCAGCCCCAGCATTTT. Its translation is CASSYSSQGGQPQHF. The chain combines TRBV6-5 with TRBJ1-5; D is possibly TRBD1 (5 bases). CDR1 and CDR2 (germline): MNHEY, SVGAGI. Trimming removed 0 bases at V and 7 bases at J, with 13 bases between. The CDR3 sequence is 15 residues long.

The CDR3 spells CASSPRTSGGHEQFF. CDR3 sequence (DNA): TGTGCCAGCAGCCCTAGGACTAGCGGGGGGCATGAGCAGTTCTTC. The gene calls are TRBV7-3 and TRBJ2-1; 14 bases map to TRBD2. The germline CDR1 and CDR2 sequences are SGHTA and FQGTGA. This CDR3 contains 15 residues. Unmatched junction bases numbered 5, after V lost 5 bases and J lost 8 bases.

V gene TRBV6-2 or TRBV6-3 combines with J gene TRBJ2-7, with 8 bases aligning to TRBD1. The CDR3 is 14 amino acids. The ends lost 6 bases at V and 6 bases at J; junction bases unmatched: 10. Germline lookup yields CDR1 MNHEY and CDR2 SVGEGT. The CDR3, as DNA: TGTGCCAGCAGCTCCGGGACAGGTTCTTCCGAGCAGTACTTC. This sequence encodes CASSSGTGSSEQYF.

The CDR3 coding sequence is TGTGCCAGCAGTTTTACCGGTATGGGGGGCTACACCTTC. It encodes CASSFTGMGGYTF. The rearrangement uses TRBV12-3 or TRBV12-4 and TRBJ1-2; D uncertain. The CDR3 has 13 amino acids. The V end was cut by 3 bases, the J end by 8 bases, with 13 bases between.

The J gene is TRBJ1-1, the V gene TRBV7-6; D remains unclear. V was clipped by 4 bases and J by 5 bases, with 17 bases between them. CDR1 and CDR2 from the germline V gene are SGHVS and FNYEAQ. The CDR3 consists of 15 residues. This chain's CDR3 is CASSSRVRFRTEAFF. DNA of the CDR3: TGTGCCAGCAGCTCCCGGGTCAGATTCCGGACTGAAGCTTTCTTT.

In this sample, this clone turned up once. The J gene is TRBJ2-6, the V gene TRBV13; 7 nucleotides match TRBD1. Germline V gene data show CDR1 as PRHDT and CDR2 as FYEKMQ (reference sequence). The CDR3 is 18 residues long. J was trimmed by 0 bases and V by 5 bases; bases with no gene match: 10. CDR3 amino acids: CASSPPDRESSGANVLTF. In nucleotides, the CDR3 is TGTGCCAGCAGCCCCCCCGACAGGGAATCCTCTGGGGCCAACGTCCTGACTTTC.

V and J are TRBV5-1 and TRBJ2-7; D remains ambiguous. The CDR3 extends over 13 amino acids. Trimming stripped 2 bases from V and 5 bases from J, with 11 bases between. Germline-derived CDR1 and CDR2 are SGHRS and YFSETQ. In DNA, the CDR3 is TGCGCCAGCAGCTTCGACTGGCAGGACGAGCAGTACTTC. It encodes CASSFDWQDEQYF.

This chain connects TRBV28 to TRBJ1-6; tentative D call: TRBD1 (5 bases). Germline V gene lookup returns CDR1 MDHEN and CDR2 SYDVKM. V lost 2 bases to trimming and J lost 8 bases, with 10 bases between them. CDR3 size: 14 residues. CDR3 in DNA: TGTGCCAGCAGTTTAAGGCAGGGAGATTCACCCCTCCACTTT. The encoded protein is CASSLRQGDSPLHF.

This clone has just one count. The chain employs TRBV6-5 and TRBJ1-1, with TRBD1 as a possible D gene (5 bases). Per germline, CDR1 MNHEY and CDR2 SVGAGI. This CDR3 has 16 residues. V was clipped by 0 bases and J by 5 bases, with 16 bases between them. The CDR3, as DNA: TGTGCCAGCAGTTACTCGCCCGGGGGGGGTAGAACTGAAGCTTTCTTT. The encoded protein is CASSYSPGGGRTEAFF.

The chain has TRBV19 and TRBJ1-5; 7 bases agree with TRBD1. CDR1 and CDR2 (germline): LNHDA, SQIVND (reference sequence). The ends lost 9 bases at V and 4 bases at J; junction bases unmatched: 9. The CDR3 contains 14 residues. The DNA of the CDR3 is TGTGCCAGCACACCGGGACAGATAAATCAGCCCCAGCATTTT. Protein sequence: CASTPGQINQPQHF.

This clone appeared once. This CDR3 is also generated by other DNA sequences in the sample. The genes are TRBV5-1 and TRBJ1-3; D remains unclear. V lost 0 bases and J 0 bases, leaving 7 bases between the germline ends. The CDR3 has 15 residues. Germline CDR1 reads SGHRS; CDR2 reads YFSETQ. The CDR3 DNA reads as TGCGCCAGCAGCTTGGGCCTAGGCTCTGGAAACACCATATATTTT. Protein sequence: CASSLGLGSGNTIYF.

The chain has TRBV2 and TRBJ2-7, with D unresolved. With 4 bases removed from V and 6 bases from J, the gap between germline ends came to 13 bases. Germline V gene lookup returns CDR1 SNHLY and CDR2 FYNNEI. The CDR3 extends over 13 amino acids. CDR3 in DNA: TGTGCCAGCAGTGTGGGGTTTCTCTCCGAGCAGTACTTC. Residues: CASSVGFLSEQYF.

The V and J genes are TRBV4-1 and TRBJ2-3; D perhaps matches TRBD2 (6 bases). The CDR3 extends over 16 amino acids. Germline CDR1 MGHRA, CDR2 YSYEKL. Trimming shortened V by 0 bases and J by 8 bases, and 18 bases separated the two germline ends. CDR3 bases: TGCGCCAGCAGCCAAGATACGGGACCGGGGGTGGGTACGCAGTATTTT. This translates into CASSQDTGPGVGTQYF.

CDR3 sequence reads: CAAGRTEAFF. CDR3 bases: TGTGCCGCGGGTAGAACTGAAGCTTTCTTT. The chain combines TRBV28 with TRBJ1-1; D not certain. Trimming removed 11 bases from V and 5 bases from J, with 9 bases in between. The CDR3 runs to 10 residues. CDR1 and CDR2 (germline): MDHEN, SYDVKM.

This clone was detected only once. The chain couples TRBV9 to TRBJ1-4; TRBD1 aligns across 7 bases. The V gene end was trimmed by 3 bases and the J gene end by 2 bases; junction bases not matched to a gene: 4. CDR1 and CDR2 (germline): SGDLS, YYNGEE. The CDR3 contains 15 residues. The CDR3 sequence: CASSEQGRTNEKLFF. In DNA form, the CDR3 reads TGTGCCAGCAGCGAACAGGGGAGGACTAATGAAAAACTGTTTTTT.

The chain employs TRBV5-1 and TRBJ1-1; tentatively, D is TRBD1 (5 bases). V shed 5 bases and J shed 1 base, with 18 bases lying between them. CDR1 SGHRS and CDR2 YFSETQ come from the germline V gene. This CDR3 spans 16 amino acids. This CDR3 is CASRPVGAERNTEAFF. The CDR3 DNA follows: TGCGCCAGCAGACCGGTCGGGGCAGAACGGAACACTGAAGCTTTCTTT.

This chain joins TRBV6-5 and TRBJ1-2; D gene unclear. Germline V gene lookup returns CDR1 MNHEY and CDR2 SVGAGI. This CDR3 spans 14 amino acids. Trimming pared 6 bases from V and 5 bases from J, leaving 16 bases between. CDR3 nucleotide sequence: TGTGCCAGCAGACCCCAACCCGGGTATTATGGCTACACCTTC. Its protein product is CASRPQPGYYGYTF.

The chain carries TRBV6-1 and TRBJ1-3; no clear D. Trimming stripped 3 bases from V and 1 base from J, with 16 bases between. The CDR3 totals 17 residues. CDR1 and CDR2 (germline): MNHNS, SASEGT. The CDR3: CASSDRHYRLSGNTIYF. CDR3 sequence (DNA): TGTGCCAGCAGTGACAGGCATTACCGGTTATCTGGAAACACCATATATTTT.

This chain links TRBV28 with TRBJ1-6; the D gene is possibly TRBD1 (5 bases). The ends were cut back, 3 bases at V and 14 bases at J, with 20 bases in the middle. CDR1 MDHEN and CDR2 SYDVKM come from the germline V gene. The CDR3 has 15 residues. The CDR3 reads CASSLRQVGELALHF. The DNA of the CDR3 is TGTGCCAGCAGTTTGCGCCAGGTAGGGGAGTTGGCCCTCCACTTT.

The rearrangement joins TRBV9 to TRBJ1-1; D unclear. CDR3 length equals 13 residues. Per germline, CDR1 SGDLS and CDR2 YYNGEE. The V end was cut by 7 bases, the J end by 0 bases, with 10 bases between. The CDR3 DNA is TGTGCCAGCGGGCAGAACATGAACACTGAAGCTTTCTTT. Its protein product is CASGQNMNTEAFF.